This TCR beta chain was found in a study of cytomegalovirus exposure and HLA in healthy donors. A word on this clone: Its antigen is undetermined.

Study-wide results and limits: Earlier analysis looked at TCR beta V segments, and most were productive about 87% or about 30% of the time.

Germline V gives CDR1 SQVTM, CDR2 ANQGSEA. Trimming left V 7 bases short and J 7 bases short, with 14 bases between. This CDR3 region has 12 residues. The PCR made use of 60 Vbeta and 13 Jbeta primers. Some clones are missing from TCRdb's copy, which holds only in-frame ones; the method was immunoSEQ multiplex PCR. The sample shows some 150,000 clones, 70% to 80% of them seen only once. Sequencing was carried out using PBMCs. This sequence originates from a woman between 45 and 60 years old in good health and CMV-seronegative. The chain uses TRBV29-1 and TRBJ2-1, with D tentatively TRBD2 (5 bases). In nucleotides, the CDR3 is TGCAGCGCGGGGTCAGCATATAATGAGCAGTTCTTC. Translation: CSAGSAYNEQFF.